One sample yielded the 32 T cell receptor beta chains listed below, sequenced in a study of blood T cells in healthy people across ages. A second PCR of 7 to 11 cycles used a sample-barcoded 5' primer and a J-beta primer mix. TCRdb itself ran the 5' RACE reads through MiXCR, one entry per CDR3 protein. The data hold hundreds of thousands of distinct CDR3 sequences, with roughly 40% observed a single time. The sequencing input was blood. Receptor source: a man in his late teens or twenties in good health.

The CDR3: CSARDIREGDTEAFF. For the CDR3, the DNA is TGCAGTGCTAGAGATATACGGGAAGGAGACACTGAAGCTTTCTTT. The chain employs TRBV20-1 and TRBJ1-1, with unresolved D. CDR3 size: 15 residues. Trimming took off 0 bases at V and 3 bases at J, with 14 bases between the two ends. CDR1 is DFQATT, CDR2 SNEGSKA, per germline (reference sequence).

This clonotype was seen once. This chain connects TRBV7-2 to TRBJ2-1; TRBD2 matches at 8 bases. With the DNA end fitting TRBJ2-7 better, the J assignment may be wrong. CDR3 size: 20 residues. In germline, CDR1 is SGHTA, CDR2 FQGNSA. The CDR3 DNA follows: TGTGCCAGCAGTATCCCGCGGTGGAGCGGGGGCGGGAGCTCCTACAATGAGCAGTACTTC. Its protein is CASSIPRWSGGGSSYNEQYF.

The rearrangement uses TRBV10-3 and TRBJ2-7; maybe TRBD1 (5 bases). The CDR3 length is 14 residues. V was pared by 0 bases and J by 6 bases, with 12 bases between. Per germline, CDR1 ENHRY and CDR2 SYGVKD. In DNA, the CDR3 is TGTGCCATCAGTGAGTCTCCAGGGCCGGGCGAGCAGTACTTC. This translates into CAISESPGPGEQYF.

Ten or more counts support this clonotype. This chain connects TRBV20-1 to TRBJ2-3, with no clear D. This CDR3 is built from 15 residues. V dropped 0 bases and J dropped 0 bases, with 10 bases sitting between them. Germline lookup yields CDR1 DFQATT and CDR2 SNEGSKA (reference sequence). CDR3 residues: CSARDLGRSTDTQYF. CDR3 DNA: TGCAGTGCTAGAGATCTGGGCCGTAGCACAGATACGCAGTATTTT.

The gene calls are TRBV10-3 and TRBJ2-3; 8 bases match TRBD2. Trimming cost V 3 bases and J 0 bases; bases outside gene matches: 5. This CDR3 is 16 amino acids long. Germline V gene sequence: CDR1 ENHRY, CDR2 SYGVKD. CDR3 residues: CAISDSGLASTDTQYF. CDR3 in DNA: TGTGCCATCAGTGATTCTGGACTAGCTAGCACAGATACGCAGTATTTT.

V and J are TRBV7-9 and TRBJ1-4; 7 bases map to TRBD1. In germline, CDR1 is SEHNR, CDR2 FQNEAQ (reference sequence). This CDR3 contains 15 residues. With V trimmed by 3 bases and J by 4 bases, 5 bases remained unmatched. In DNA, the CDR3 is TGTGCCAGCAGCTTGGGGGGACAGCTTAATGAAAAACTGTTTTTT. Translated: CASSLGGQLNEKLFF.

This clonotype was seen a few times. This sequence joins TRBV5-1 and TRBJ2-5; no definite D call. This CDR3 comprises 13 residues. Trimming left V 5 bases short and J 5 bases short, with 13 bases between. Germline CDR1 SGHRS, CDR2 YFSETQ. CDR3 in amino acids: CASSNPAEETQYF. CDR3 nucleotides: TGCGCCAGCAGTAATCCCGCCGAGGAGACCCAGTACTTC.

The chain couples TRBV5-5 to TRBJ2-2; D is possibly TRBD1 or TRBD2 (6 bases each). Germline V CDR1 and CDR2: SGHKS, YYEKEE (reference sequence). This CDR3 comprises 16 residues. V was cut by 0 bases and J by 3 bases, with 12 bases left in between. CDR3 coding DNA: TGTGCCAGCAGCTTGGCACGGGGGCTCGACACCGGGGAGCTGTTTTTT. Its translation: CASSLARGLDTGELFF.

The chain has TRBV20-1 and TRBJ2-1; TRBD1 is a possible D gene (6 bases). Germline values: CDR1 DFQATT, CDR2 SNEGSKA (reference sequence). This CDR3 has 17 residues. V was trimmed by 3 bases and J by 6 bases, leaving 24 bases between them. CDR3 DNA: TGCAGTGCTAGCTTCCTCTTGAGGGGGACAACCGCCAATGAGCAGTTCTTC. Protein sequence: CSASFLLRGTTANEQFF.

This clonotype appeared many times. This rearrangement joins TRBV12-3 or TRBV12-4 to TRBJ2-3, with unresolved D. The ends were cut back, 7 bases at V and 2 bases at J, with 4 bases in the middle. The CDR3 totals 11 residues. DNA of the CDR3: TGTGCCAGCACCAACACAGATACGCAGTATTTT. The encoded protein is CASTNTDTQYF.

This chain uses TRBV20-1 with TRBJ2-7; 10 bases match TRBD1. The CDR3 is 14 residues long. V dropped 1 base and J dropped 2; count of bases not matched to a gene: 2. Per the germline V gene, CDR1 is DFQATT and CDR2 is SNEGSKA (reference sequence). The CDR3 spells CSARVGQGPYEQYF. The CDR3 DNA reads as TGCAGTGCTAGAGTGGGACAGGGGCCCTACGAGCAGTACTTC.

CDR3 in amino acids: CAWSAGMNTEAFF. The DNA for the CDR3 is TGTGCCTGGAGTGCAGGGATGAACACTGAAGCTTTCTTT. This rearrangement joins TRBV30 to TRBJ1-1, with D possibly TRBD1 on 5 matching bases. Per germline, CDR1 GTSNPN and CDR2 SVGIG (reference sequence). With 1 base removed from V and 0 bases from J, the gap between germline ends came to 6 bases. The CDR3 is 13 residues long. The variable domain in full, with the rest retrieved from reference TRBV30 and TRBJ1-1, is SQTIHQWPATLVQPVGSPLSLECTVEGTSNPNLYWYRQAAGRGLQLLFYSVGIGQISSEVPQNLSASRPQDRQFILSSKKLLLSDSGFYLCAWSAGMNTEAFFGQGTRLTVV.

This clonotype occurred a few times. The chain is built from TRBV5-5 and TRBJ1-4; 8 bases match TRBD1. Germline V gene data show CDR1 as SGHKS and CDR2 as YYEKEE (reference sequence). After removal of 3 bases from V and 3 bases from J, the junction contained 1 base not matched to a gene. The CDR3 covers 14 residues. The CDR3 sequence is CASSWDRSNEKLFF. CDR3 bases: TGTGCCAGCAGCTGGGACAGGTCTAATGAAAAACTGTTTTTT.

This clonotype is judged large. The chain combines TRBV28 with TRBJ2-3; TRBD1 aligns across 9 bases. Germline V CDR1 and CDR2: MDHEN, SYDVKM. J was trimmed by 3 bases and V by 5 bases; bases with no gene match: 6. CDR3 length: 15 amino acids. Here the CDR3 DNA reads TGTGCCAGCAGTCGACCGGGACAGGGAACAGATACGCAGTATTTT. Encoded protein: CASSRPGQGTDTQYF.

Remarks on this clonotype: A single base separates this from a much larger clone, so it may be a read error. The V and J genes are TRBV12-3 or TRBV12-4 and TRBJ2-1, with D uncertain. TRBJ2-7 matches the DNA end more closely, so the J call is doubtful. The CDR3 consists of 13 residues. The CDR3 DNA follows: TGTGCCAGCAGTTTGTCCGCCTACAATGAGCAGTACTTC. As protein: CASSLSAYNEQYF.

J is TRBJ2-2 and V is TRBV7-2; D unresolved. The CDR3 spans 15 residues. Germline V gives CDR1 SGHTA, CDR2 FQGNSA. V was clipped by 0 bases and J by 6 bases, with 11 bases between them. The DNA for the CDR3 is TGTGCCAGCAGCTTAGCAGGGCCGAAAGCCGGGGAGCTGTTTTTT. Its translation is CASSLAGPKAGELFF.

In this sample, this clonotype turned up a few times. V gene TRBV4-2 combines with J gene TRBJ2-3, with 10 bases lining up with TRBD1. This CDR3 has 16 residues. After removal of 3 bases from V and 6 bases from J, the junction contained 9 bases not matched to a gene. CDR1 is LGHNA and CDR2 is YNFKEQ in the germline V gene. CDR3: CASSHGQGGTGDTQYF. In nucleotides, the CDR3 is TGTGCCAGCAGCCACGGACAGGGGGGGACCGGGGATACGCAGTATTTT.

This clonotype was recorded once. The V gene is TRBV10-3, the J gene TRBJ1-2; 10 bases are shared with TRBD1. The germline gives CDR1 ENHRY, CDR2 SYGVKD. The CDR3 length is 13 residues. The V segment lost 10 bases and the J segment 8 bases; nucleotides outside the gene matches: 10. The CDR3 DNA follows: TGTGCCAGCGGGACCGGGACAGGGGACGGCTACACCTTC. Amino acids: CASGTGTGDGYTF.

This clonotype was counted ten times or more. The chain recombines TRBV20-1 with TRBJ2-7; maybe TRBD1 (6 bases). This CDR3 region has 16 residues. Trimming removed 3 bases from V and 3 bases from J, with 21 bases in between. CDR1 and CDR2 from the germline V gene are DFQATT and SNEGSKA (reference sequence). DNA for the CDR3: TGCAGTGCTAGGATACAAGACAGGAGACCCAGCTACGAGCAGTACTTC. Its translation is CSARIQDRRPSYEQYF.

This clonotype has more than one count but fewer than ten. The chain combines TRBV20-1 with TRBJ2-7, with 11 nucleotides matching TRBD2. CDR3 length: 15 residues. From germline, CDR1 is DFQATT and CDR2 SNEGSKA (reference sequence). V was pared by 4 bases and J by 1 base, with 6 bases of the junction left unmatched. The chain's CDR3 is CSANLAGGRSYEQYF. CDR3 nucleotides: TGCAGTGCTAACCTAGCGGGGGGACGATCCTACGAGCAGTACTTC.

Worth noting for this clonotype: A much larger clone lies one base from this, so it may be a read error. V and J are TRBV29-1 and TRBJ2-5, with D tentatively TRBD1 or TRBD2 (5 bases each). CDR3 length equals 15 residues. Per the germline V gene, CDR1 is SQVTM and CDR2 is ANQGSEA. CDR3: CSVPRHRGQSEAQYF. DNA of the CDR3: TGCAGCGTCCCAAGACACCGGGGCCAATCAGAGGCCCAGTACTTC.

This clonotype has at least ten counts. The V and J genes are TRBV20-1 and TRBJ2-7, with D possibly TRBD1 on 5 matching bases. V was shortened by 6 bases and J by 2 bases, with 20 bases between the two germline ends. The germline gives CDR1 DFQATT, CDR2 SNEGSKA (reference sequence). The CDR3 runs 15 residues. DNA for the CDR3: TGCAGTGCCAAACCCCCCACAGGAGTTGCCTACGAGCAGTACTTC. It codes for CSAKPPTGVAYEQYF.

The rearrangement links TRBV5-1 to TRBJ2-3; the D is unclear. The V end was cut by 0 bases, the J end by 1 base, with 12 bases between. Germline CDR1 is SGHRS and CDR2 is YFSETQ. CDR3 length equals 16 residues. CDR3 protein: CASSLALTDRTDTQYF. The CDR3 DNA sequence: TGCGCCAGCAGCTTGGCTCTGACGGATCGCACAGATACGCAGTATTTT.

This sequence joins TRBV6-5 and TRBJ2-1; 7 positions match TRBD1. CDR1 and CDR2 from the germline V gene are MNHEY and SVGAGI. The V segment lost 5 bases and the J segment 5 bases; nucleotides outside the gene matches: 12. This CDR3 has 16 amino acids. DNA of the CDR3: TGTGCCAGCAGTAATTACCCCAGGGGGTTTGACAATGAGCAGTTCTTC. It codes for CASSNYPRGFDNEQFF.

This clonotype has just one count. This clone may be a read error of a much larger clone one base away. The chain couples TRBV20-1 to TRBJ2-7; 11 bases are a match to TRBD2. CDR3 length equals 15 residues. With V trimmed by 5 bases and J by 7 bases, 13 bases remained unmatched. Germline CDR1 DFQATT, CDR2 SNEGSKA (reference sequence). The CDR3 sequence is CSARRLAGSHNEQYF. The CDR3 DNA sequence: TGCAGTGCTCGGAGACTAGCGGGGAGCCACAATGAGCAGTACTTC.

V usage is TRBV20-1 and J usage is TRBJ2-7; possible D gene TRBD1, 5 bases. TRBJ2-4 matches the DNA end more closely, so the J call is doubtful. The CDR3 is made up of 12 amino acids. CDR1 is DFQATT, CDR2 SNEGSKA, per germline (reference sequence). The CDR3 coding sequence is TGCAGTGCTAGAGATGGGGCAAACATTCAGTACTTC. Residues: CSARDGANIQYF.

The chain carries TRBV20-1 and TRBJ2-7, with 9 bases fitting TRBD1. The junction had 3 bases not matched to a gene; V was cut back by 6 bases and J by 6 bases. CDR3 length: 11 amino acids. Per the germline V gene, CDR1 is DFQATT and CDR2 is SNEGSKA (reference sequence). The CDR3 region has the DNA TGCAGTGCGGAGGACAGGGGCGAGCAGTACTTC. Translated, it gives CSAEDRGEQYF.

Concerning this clonotype itself: A much larger clone sits a single nucleotide away, making a read error possible. The CDR3 nucleotides are TGTGCCAGCAGTTACCACACTGAAGCTTTCTTT. It specifies CASSYHTEAFF. The J gene is TRBJ1-1, the V gene TRBV6-5; D is undetermined. This CDR3 has 11 residues. Trimming left V 2 bases short and J 3 bases short, with 1 base between. Germline CDR1 reads MNHEY; CDR2 reads SVGAGI.

This clonotype was picked up a small number of times. This chain links TRBV11-1 with TRBJ2-3; the D call may be TRBD1 or TRBD2 (6 bases each). V was clipped by 5 bases and J by 4 bases, with 19 bases between them. Germline CDR1 is SGHAT and CDR2 is FQDESV (reference sequence). CDR3 size: 16 residues. CDR3 bases: TGTGCCAGCAGCGGACGACAGGAGGGGCTACCAGATACGCAGTATTTT. This translates into CASSGRQEGLPDTQYF.

With regard to this clonotype: A much larger clone differs by one base, so this may be a read error. The chain links TRBV2 to TRBJ2-5, with 10 bases that match TRBD2. Germline loops: CDR1 SNHLY, CDR2 FYNNEI. CDR3 size: 14 residues. Trimming removed 8 bases from V and 11 bases from J; junction bases left unmatched: 14. The CDR3 loop is CASALAGVSYGQYF. CDR3 DNA: TGTGCCAGCGCCCTAGCGGGGGTTTCCTACGGGCAGTACTTC.

The chain links TRBV15 to TRBJ1-2; D is unresolved. Per germline, CDR1 LNHNV and CDR2 YYDKDF (reference sequence). V was clipped by 5 bases and J by 12 bases, with 19 bases between them. The CDR3 length is 13 residues. CDR3 in DNA: TGTGCCACCAGCCAGAACAGTCGCTTGGGCCACACCTTC. The encoded protein is CATSQNSRLGHTF.

On this clonotype: One junction end does not reproduce the germline sequence, and a read error may be involved. The chain couples TRBV24-1 to TRBJ2-1; TRBD1 matches 7 bases. In germline, CDR1 is KGHDR, CDR2 SFDVKD. This CDR3 comprises 15 residues. The CDR3 DNA follows: TGTGCCACCAGTGCCTTGGACAGGCTAGACAATGAGCGGTTCTTC. As protein: CATSALDRLDNERFF.